These 3 T cell receptor beta chains came from one sample sequenced in a study of CD8+CD57+ T cells in acquired aplastic anemia. CDR3 and TCR beta VDJ profiling relied on a genomic DNA template. Each CDR3 protein gets one entry after TCRdb re-called the reads with MiXCR. The sample shows 68,000 or so distinct CDR3 sequences, 50% to 55% of them seen only once. The sample consisted of sorted CD4+, CD8+, or CD8+CD57+ T cells (not recorded which) from PBMCs. The receptors were gathered from a human donor in good health, serving as a control.

This chain connects TRBV29-1 to TRBJ2-3, with 14 bases that match TRBD2. The CDR3 is 16 residues long. Looked up from germline, CDR1 is SQVTM and CDR2 is ANQGSEA. With V trimmed by 7 bases and J by 4 bases, 10 bases remained unmatched. CDR3 coding DNA: TGCAGCGCCAAGGGGGGGACTAGCGGGAGCGCAGATACGCAGTATTTT. It specifies CSAKGGTSGSADTQYF.

The CDR3 spells CASSTGLATYEQYF. The CDR3, as DNA: TGTGCCAGCTCCACGGGACTAGCTACTTACGAGCAGTACTTC. The chain uses TRBV2 and TRBJ2-7, with TRBD2 matching over 9 bases. This CDR3 has 14 amino acids. With 8 bases clipped from V and 4 bases from J, the junction kept 9 bases outside the gene matches. The germline gives CDR1 SNHLY, CDR2 FYNNEI.

This clonotype appeared many times. V is TRBV20-1 and J is TRBJ2-7; D not resolved. The CDR3 runs 12 residues. Trimming left V 3 bases short and J 3 bases short, with 9 bases between. CDR1 and CDR2 (germline): DFQATT, SNEGSKA (reference sequence). The CDR3 sequence is CSARNTFYEQYF. The CDR3 bases are TGCAGTGCTAGGAACACGTTCTACGAGCAGTACTTC.